The present T cell receptor (beta chain) was sequenced within a study of T-cell memory formation after mild COVID-19. Study details: TCR clustering was largely donor specific. The study's findings and limits: Clones that shrank (day 15 to 85) were balanced CD4/CD8, whereas later expanders leaned CD4+. Researchers found some responding clones in pre-infection memory, a sign that cross-reactive memory joined.

Notes on this clonotype: Its cognate antigen is unknown.

TCR alpha and TCR beta cDNA libraries carrying sample barcodes and UMIs came from 5'RACE with constant-segment primers. TCRdb recomputed calls from the 5' RACE reads with MiXCR, one row per CDR3 protein. The table records tens of thousands of distinct CDR3 sequences, about 14% of them present only once. CDR3 size: 16 residues. Germline assignment: CDR1 SGHRS and CDR2 YFSETQ. With V trimmed by 2 bases and J by 0 bases, 1 base remained unmatched. V and J are TRBV5-1 and TRBJ2-2, with 10 bases fitting TRBD1. This sequence originates from an adult woman who had mild COVID-19 (a few samples of this study predate the infection). Cell type and time point are not known. Sequenced material: PBMCs or a T cell subset sorted from them (not recorded which). The CDR3 sequence: CASSLGTGANTGELFF. CDR3 sequence (DNA): TGCGCCAGCAGCTTAGGGACAGGGGCGAACACCGGGGAGCTGTTTTTT.